This TCR beta chain originates from a study of blood T cells in healthy people across ages. This clonotype was detected only a few times. Next came a second PCR, run for about 6 to 12 cycles, which used a sample-barcoded 5' primer along with a J-beta primer mix. Each CDR3 protein gets one entry after TCRdb re-called the 5' RACE reads with MiXCR. The sample carries 870,000 or so distinct CDR3 sequences, under 35% recorded once. This TCR came from a woman of 80 years or more in good health. Material for sequencing was blood.

This chain's CDR3 is CASIPGTEYNYGYTF. CDR3 DNA sequence: TGTGCCAGCATCCCCGGGACAGAATATAACTATGGCTACACCTTC. J is TRBJ1-2 and V is TRBV7-8; 7 bases map to TRBD1. The CDR3 extends over 15 amino acids. Germline values: CDR1 SGHVS, CDR2 FQNEAQ. J lost 1 base, V lost 7 bases, and 9 bases had no gene match.